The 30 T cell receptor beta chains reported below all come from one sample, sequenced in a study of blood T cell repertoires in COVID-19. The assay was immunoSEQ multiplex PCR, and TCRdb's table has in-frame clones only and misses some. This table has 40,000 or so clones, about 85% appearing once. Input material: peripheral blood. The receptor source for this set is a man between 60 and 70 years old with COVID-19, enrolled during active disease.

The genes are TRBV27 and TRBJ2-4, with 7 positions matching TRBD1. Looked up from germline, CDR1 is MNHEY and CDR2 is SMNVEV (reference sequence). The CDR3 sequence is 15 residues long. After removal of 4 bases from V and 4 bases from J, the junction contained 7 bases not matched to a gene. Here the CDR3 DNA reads TGTGCCAGCAGTTCGGATTGGGACAGTAAAAACATTCAGTACTTC. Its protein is CASSSDWDSKNIQYF.

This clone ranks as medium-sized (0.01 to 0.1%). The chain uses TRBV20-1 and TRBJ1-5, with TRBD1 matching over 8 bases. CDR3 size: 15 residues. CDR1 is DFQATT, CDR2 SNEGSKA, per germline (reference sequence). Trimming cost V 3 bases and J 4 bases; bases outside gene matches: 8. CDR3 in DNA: TGCAGTGCTAGTGAGACAGGGGCTCGAAATCAGCCCCAGCATTTT. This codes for CSASETGARNQPQHF.

The CDR3 DNA sequence: TGCGCCAGCAGCCAAGGTTCCAGCGTGAACTACAATGAGCAGTTCTTC. This sequence encodes CASSQGSSVNYNEQFF. This rearrangement joins TRBV4-3 to TRBJ2-1; D unclear. The CDR3 loop spans 16 amino acids. The germline CDR1 and CDR2 sequences are LGHNA and YSLEER. V shed 1 base and J shed 3 bases, with 13 bases lying between them.

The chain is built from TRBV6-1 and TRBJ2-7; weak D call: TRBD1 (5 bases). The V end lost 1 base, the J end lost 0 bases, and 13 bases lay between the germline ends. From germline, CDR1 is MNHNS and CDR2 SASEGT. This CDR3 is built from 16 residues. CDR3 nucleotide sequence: TGTGCCAGCAGTGAAGTCCGACAGCTAAACTCCTACGAGCAGTACTTC. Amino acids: CASSEVRQLNSYEQYF.

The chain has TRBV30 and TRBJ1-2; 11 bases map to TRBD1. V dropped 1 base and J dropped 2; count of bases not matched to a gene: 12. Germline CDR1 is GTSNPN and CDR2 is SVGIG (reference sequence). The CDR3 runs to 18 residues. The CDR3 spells CAWSGGRTGGGLNYGYTF. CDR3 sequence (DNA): TGTGCCTGGAGTGGGGGAAGGACAGGGGGCGGTTTGAACTATGGCTACACCTTC.

In DNA, the CDR3 is TGTGCCAGTAGTACCCTAGGACAGAAGCAGTTCTTC. Residues: CASSTLGQKQFF. This chain joins TRBV19 and TRBJ2-1; tentatively, D is TRBD1 (6 bases). The V end lost 4 bases, the J end lost 11 bases, and 12 bases lay between the germline ends. The CDR3 runs 12 residues. Germline V gives CDR1 LNHDA, CDR2 SQIVND (reference sequence).

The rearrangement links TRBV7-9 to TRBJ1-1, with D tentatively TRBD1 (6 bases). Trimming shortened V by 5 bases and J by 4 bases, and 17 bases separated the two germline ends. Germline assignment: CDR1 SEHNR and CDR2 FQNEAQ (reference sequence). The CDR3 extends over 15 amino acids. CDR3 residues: CASSRAQGRTTEAFF. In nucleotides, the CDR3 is TGTGCCAGCAGCCGAGCACAGGGCCGGACCACTGAAGCTTTCTTT.

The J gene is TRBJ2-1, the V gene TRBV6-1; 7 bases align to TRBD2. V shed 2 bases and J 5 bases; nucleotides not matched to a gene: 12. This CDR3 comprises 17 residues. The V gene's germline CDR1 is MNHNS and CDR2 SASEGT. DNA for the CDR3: TGTGCCAGCAGTGAAATACACTGGCTAGCGGAGGACAATGAGCAGTTCTTC. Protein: CASSEIHWLAEDNEQFF.

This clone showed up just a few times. The CDR3 region has the DNA TGTGCCAGCACTACCAGCGGATATGAGCAGTTCTTC. This sequence encodes CASTTSGYEQFF. This chain joins TRBV27 and TRBJ2-1; a weak D match, TRBD2 (5 bases). In germline, CDR1 is MNHEY, CDR2 SMNVEV (reference sequence). Between the trimmed V and J ends, which lost 7 bases and 8 bases, there was a span of 12 bases. The length of the CDR3 is 12 residues.

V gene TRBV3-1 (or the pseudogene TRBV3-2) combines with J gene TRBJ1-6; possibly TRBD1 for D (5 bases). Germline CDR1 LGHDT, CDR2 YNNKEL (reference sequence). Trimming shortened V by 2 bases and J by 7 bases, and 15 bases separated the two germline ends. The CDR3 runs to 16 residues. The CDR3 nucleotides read TGTGCCAGCAGCCAAATTTTGCGGGGCCTAAATTCACCCCTCCACTTT. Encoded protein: CASSQILRGLNSPLHF.

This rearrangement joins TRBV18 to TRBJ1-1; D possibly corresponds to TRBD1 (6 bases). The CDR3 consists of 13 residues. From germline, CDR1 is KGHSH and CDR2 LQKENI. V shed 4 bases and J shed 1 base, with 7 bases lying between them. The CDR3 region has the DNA TGTGCCAGCTCACAGGACAGGAACACTGAAGCTTTCTTT. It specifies CASSQDRNTEAFF.

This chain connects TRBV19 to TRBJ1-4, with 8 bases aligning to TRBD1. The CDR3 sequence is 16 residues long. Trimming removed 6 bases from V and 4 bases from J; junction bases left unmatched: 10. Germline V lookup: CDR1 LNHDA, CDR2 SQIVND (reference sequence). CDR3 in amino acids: CASSRSLTGGNEKLFF. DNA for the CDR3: TGTGCCAGTAGCCGGAGTCTTACAGGGGGTAATGAAAAACTGTTTTTT.

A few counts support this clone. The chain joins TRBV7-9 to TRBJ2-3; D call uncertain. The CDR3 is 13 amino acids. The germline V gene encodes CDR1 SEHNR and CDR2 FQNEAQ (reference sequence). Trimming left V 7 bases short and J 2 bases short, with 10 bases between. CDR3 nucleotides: TGTGCCAGCAAGCTGAGTAACACAGATACGCAGTATTTT. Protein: CASKLSNTDTQYF.

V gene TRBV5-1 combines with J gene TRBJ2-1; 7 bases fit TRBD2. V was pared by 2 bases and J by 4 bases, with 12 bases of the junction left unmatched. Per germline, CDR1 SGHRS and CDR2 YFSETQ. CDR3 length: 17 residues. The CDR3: CASSFLGREGDYNEQFF. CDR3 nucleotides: TGCGCCAGCAGCTTCCTTGGGAGGGAAGGAGATTACAATGAGCAGTTCTTC. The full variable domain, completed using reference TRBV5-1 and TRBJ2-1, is KAGVTQTPRYLIKTRGQQVTLSCSPISGHRSVSWYQQTPGQGLQFLFEYFSETQRNKGNFPGRFSGRQFSNSRSEMNVSTLELGDSALYLCASSFLGREGDYNEQFFGPGTRLTVL.

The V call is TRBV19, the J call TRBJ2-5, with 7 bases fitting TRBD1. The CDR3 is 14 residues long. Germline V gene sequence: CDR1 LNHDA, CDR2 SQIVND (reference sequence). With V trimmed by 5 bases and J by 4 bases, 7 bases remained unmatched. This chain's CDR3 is CASSGQGGRETQYF. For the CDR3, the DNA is TGTGCCAGTAGTGGTCAAGGGGGCAGAGAGACCCAGTACTTC. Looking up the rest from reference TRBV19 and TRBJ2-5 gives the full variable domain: DGGITQSPKYLFRKEGQNVTLSCEQNLNHDAMYWYRQDPGQGLRLIYYSQIVNDFQKGDIAEGYSVSREKKESFPLTVTSAQKNPTAFYLCASSGQGGRETQYFGPGTRLLVL.

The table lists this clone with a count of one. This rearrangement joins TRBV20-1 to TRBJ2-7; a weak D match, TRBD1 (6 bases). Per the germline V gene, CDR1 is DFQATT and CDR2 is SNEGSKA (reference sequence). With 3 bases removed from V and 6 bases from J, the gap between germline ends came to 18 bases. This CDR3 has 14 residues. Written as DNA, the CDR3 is TGCAGTGCTAGTTCACAGGGCCTACAGGGCGAGCAGTACTTC. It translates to CSASSQGLQGEQYF.

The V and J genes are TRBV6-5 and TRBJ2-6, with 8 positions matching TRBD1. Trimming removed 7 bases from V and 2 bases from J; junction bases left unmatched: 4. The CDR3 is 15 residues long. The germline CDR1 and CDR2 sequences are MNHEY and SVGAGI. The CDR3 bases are TGTGCCAGCAATCCAGGGGGCACTGGGGCCAACGTCCTGACTTTC. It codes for CASNPGGTGANVLTF.

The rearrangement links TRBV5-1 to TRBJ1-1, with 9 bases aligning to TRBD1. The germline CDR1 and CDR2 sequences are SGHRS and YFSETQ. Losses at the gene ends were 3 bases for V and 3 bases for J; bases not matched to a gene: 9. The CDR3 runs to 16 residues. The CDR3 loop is CASSYTRTGVDTEAFF. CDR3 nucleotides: TGCGCCAGCAGCTACACACGGACAGGGGTTGACACTGAAGCTTTCTTT.

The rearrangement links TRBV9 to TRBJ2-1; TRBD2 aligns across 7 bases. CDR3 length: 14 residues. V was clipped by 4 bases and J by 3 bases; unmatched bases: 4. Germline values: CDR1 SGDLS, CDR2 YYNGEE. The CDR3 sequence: CASSIGGSYNEQFF. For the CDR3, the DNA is TGTGCCAGCAGCATAGGCGGGAGCTACAATGAGCAGTTCTTC.

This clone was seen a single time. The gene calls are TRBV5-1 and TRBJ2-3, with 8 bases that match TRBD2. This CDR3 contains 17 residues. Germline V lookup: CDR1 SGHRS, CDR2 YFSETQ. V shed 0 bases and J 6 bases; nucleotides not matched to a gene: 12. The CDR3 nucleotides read TGCGCCAGCAGCTTGGCCGAACTAGCGGAAGCGCACGATACGCAGTATTTT. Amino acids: CASSLAELAEAHDTQYF.

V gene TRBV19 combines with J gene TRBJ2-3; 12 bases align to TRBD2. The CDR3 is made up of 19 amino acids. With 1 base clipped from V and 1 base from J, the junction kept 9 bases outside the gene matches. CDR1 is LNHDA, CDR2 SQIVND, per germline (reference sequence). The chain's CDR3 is CASSIGASGRALGTDTQYF. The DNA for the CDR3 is TGTGCCAGTAGTATAGGGGCTAGCGGGAGGGCCCTCGGCACAGATACGCAGTATTTT. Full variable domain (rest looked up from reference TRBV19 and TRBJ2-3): DGGITQSPKYLFRKEGQNVTLSCEQNLNHDAMYWYRQDPGQGLRLIYYSQIVNDFQKGDIAEGYSVSREKKESFPLTVTSAQKNPTAFYLCASSIGASGRALGTDTQYFGPGTRLTVL.

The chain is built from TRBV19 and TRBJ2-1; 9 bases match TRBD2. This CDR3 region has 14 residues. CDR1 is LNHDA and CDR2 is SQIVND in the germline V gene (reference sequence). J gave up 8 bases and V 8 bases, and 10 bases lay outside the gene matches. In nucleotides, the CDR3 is TGTGCCAGTGGGCGGGAGGGCCTTGGGGATGAGCAGTTCTTC. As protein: CASGREGLGDEQFF. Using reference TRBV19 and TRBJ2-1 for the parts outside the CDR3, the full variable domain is DGGITQSPKYLFRKEGQNVTLSCEQNLNHDAMYWYRQDPGQGLRLIYYSQIVNDFQKGDIAEGYSVSREKKESFPLTVTSAQKNPTAFYLCASGREGLGDEQFFGPGTRLTVL.

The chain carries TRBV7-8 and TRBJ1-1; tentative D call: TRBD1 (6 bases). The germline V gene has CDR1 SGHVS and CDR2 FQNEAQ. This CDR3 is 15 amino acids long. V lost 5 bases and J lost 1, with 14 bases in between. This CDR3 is CASSRWDTTNTEAFF. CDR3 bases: TGTGCCAGCAGCCGCTGGGACACGACGAACACTGAAGCTTTCTTT.

The CDR3 is CAWSTHGTGNYGYTF. CDR3 bases: TGTGCCTGGAGTACGCATGGGACAGGGAATTATGGCTACACCTTC. The chain uses TRBV30 and TRBJ1-2; 9 bases map to TRBD1. Germline assignment: CDR1 GTSNPN and CDR2 SVGIG (reference sequence). Germline trimming cut 2 bases from V and 5 bases from J; bases unmatched to any gene: 9. The CDR3 runs 15 residues.

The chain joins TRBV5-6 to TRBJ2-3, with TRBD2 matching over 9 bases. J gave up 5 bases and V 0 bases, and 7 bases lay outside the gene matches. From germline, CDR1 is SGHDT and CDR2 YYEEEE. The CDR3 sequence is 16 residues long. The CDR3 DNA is TGTGCCAGCAGCTTGGTGCTAGCGGGAATGAGAGATACGCAGTATTTT. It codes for CASSLVLAGMRDTQYF.

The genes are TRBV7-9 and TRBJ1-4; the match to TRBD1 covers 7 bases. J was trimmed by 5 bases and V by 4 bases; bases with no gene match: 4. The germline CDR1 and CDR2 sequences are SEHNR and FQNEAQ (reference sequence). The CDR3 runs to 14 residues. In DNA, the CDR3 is TGTGCCAGCAGCTCGGGACAGATAAATGAAAAACTGTTTTTT. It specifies CASSSGQINEKLFF.

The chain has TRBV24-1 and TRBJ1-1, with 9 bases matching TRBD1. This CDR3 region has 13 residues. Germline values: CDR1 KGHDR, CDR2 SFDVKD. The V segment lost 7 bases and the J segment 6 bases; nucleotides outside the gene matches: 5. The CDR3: CATSRTGAAEAFF. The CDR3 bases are TGTGCCACCAGCAGGACAGGGGCGGCTGAAGCTTTCTTT.

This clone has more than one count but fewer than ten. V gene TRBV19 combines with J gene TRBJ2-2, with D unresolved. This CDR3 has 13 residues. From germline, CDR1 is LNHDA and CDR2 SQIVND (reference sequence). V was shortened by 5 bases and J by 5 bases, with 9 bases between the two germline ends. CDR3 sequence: CASSALKTGELFF. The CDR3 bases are TGTGCCAGTAGTGCTCTAAAGACCGGGGAGCTGTTTTTT.

Here the CDR3 DNA reads TGTGCCAGCAGTGAAGGCAGTGCTGGGGCCAACGTCCTGACTTTC. Amino acid sequence: CASSEGSAGANVLTF. The rearrangement links TRBV6-1 to TRBJ2-6; D unclear. This CDR3 has 15 amino acids. V lost 1 base, J lost 2 bases, and 6 bases lay in between. Looked up from germline, CDR1 is MNHNS and CDR2 is SASEGT.

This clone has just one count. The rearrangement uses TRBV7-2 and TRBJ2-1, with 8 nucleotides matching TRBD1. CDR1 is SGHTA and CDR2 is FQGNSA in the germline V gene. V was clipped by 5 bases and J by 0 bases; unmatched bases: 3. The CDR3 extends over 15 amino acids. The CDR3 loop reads CASSPGGLSYNEQFF. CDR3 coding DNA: TGTGCCAGCAGCCCAGGGGGCCTCTCCTACAATGAGCAGTTCTTC.